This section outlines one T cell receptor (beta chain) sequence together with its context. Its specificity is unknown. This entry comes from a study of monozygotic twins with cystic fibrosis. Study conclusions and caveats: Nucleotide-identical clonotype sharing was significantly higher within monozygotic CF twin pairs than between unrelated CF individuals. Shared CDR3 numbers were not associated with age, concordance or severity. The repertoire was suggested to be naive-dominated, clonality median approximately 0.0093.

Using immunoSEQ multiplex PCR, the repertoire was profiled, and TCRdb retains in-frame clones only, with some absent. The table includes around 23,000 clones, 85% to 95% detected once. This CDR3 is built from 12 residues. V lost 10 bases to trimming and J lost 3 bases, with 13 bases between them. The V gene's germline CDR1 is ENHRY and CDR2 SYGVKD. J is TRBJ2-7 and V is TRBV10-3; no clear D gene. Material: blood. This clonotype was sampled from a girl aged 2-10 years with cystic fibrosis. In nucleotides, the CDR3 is TGTGCCACAGAAGACGGCGACTACGAGCAGTACTTC. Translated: CATEDGDYEQYF.